This T cell receptor (beta chain) was identified during a study of blood T cell repertoires in COVID-19. Study at large: Acute and convalescent COVID-19 specimens originated in the United States, Italy and Spain. T cells, B-cell-depleted T cells, or PBMCs provided the cDNA or gDNA that served as material.

In the authors' methods: Amplification of reference gene primers was used by the study to estimate nucleated cell counts. This table comes from immunoSEQ multiplex PCR, and its TCRdb copy is limited to in-frame clones, with some not included. That table gives V, J and clone size, and the DNA gave D and trimming. The sample lists 30,000 or so clones; 89% were seen once. Germline values: CDR1 LNHDA, CDR2 SQIVND (reference sequence). With 1 base removed from V and 8 bases from J, the gap between germline ends came to 12 bases. The CDR3 totals 14 residues. The TCR was taken from a human donor in a cohort sampled during active COVID-19. The sequenced material came from peripheral blood. The chain is built from TRBV19 and TRBJ2-4; D is uncertain. The CDR3 DNA is TGTGCCAGTAGTATAGCCCCCAGTCTCGACATTCAGTACTTC. It codes for CASSIAPSLDIQYF.